This T cell receptor (beta chain) originates from a study of beta chain features in type 1 diabetes (dated by TCRdb to the late 2010s). With respect to the entire study: Mean age, gender distribution, total cell number and subset yield did not differ between patients and healthy donors. A total of under 120,000,000 sorted cells were examined across all samples, and RNA yield correlated strongly with the number of cells per subset. The study compared TCRB repertoires of sorted circulating CD4+ T cell subsets between recently diagnosed type 1 diabetes patients and matched healthy donors. Whereas all 30 or so donors provided naive and central memory subsets, regulatory and stem cell-like memory subsets were isolated from just 8 patients and roughly eight healthy donors.

The entire amount of isolated RNA was reverse transcribed using the High Capacity cDNA Reverse Transcription Kit, so the sequenced TCRB transcripts were expressed ones. Deep immunoSEQ sequencing was applied to naive, central memory and regulatory T cell samples, giving an average of roughly 3.5 million total reads per sample. After sorted cells were lysed in RLT buffer, RNA was extracted with DNase-treated RNeasy Micro or Mini kits, with the choice depending on cell number. To prevent cross-contamination, every cell subset was processed on its own, while patient and healthy donor samples were processed together. The immunoSEQ multiplex PCR was used to amplify TCRB sequences from cDNA, yielding 87-bp fragments that span the CDR3 region. Sequencing of the amplicons was done on the Illumina HiSeq platform. Per the authors' processing: PCR bias was corrected computationally using synthetic template baselines, and reads within Hamming distance 2 were collapsed, with unmergeable singletons discarded. Reads were aligned to IMGT to assign V, D and J genes, CDR3 length, and insertions or deletions at six rearrangement sites. Within each subset, clonotype counts were normalized to sorted cell number, and only after that were true diversity and Gini coefficients computed with the tcR R package. The overlap coefficient, calculated on TCRB nucleotide sequences, was used to quantify repertoire sharing. Held by TCRdb, this immuneACCESS table contains in-frame sequences only and omits some clones. Under half of the omission traces to an unresolved V gene where checked; the cause of the rest is unknown. That table is the source of V, J and clone size, and D and trimming were worked out from the DNA. Within this sample are about 300,000 clones, with about 8% of them counted one time only. The ten largest account for under 1.3% of the sample.

As for this clone: Its antigen remains undetermined. Base qualities are not recorded, but no much larger clone differs from it by a single base.

Study-wide conclusions, independent of this receptor: Type 1 diabetes patients showed a moderate but significant shortening of TCRB CDR3 length in all four CD4+ subsets. Naive, central memory and regulatory TCRB repertoires appeared to be more alike among patients than among healthy donors. Because cDNA was sequenced instead of genomic DNA, highly expressing activated cells could be over-represented, though the groups showed no difference in activation or CD3 levels. Shorter templates might be favored by PCR, yet because patient and control samples were amplified and corrected together, any such skew would affect both groups equally. HLA sub-analyses involved small numbers of individuals, so any influence of HLA type on TCRB rearrangement remained unresolved. Fewer insertions and more nucleotide deletions at VDJ recombination sites were observed in patients with type 1 diabetes, implying thymic rearrangement abnormalities.

From cysteine to phenylalanine, the CDR3 is 18 amino acids long. This entry keeps only the CDR3 DNA: 54 bases, framed from base 1. Trimmed from V: 7 bases; trimmed from J: 0 bases; junction bases lacking a gene match: 14. CDR1 and CDR2, per the germline V gene, are MDHEN and SYDVKM. Each donor gave one peripheral blood draw, averaging roughly 120 mL, which was collected into heparinised tubes. A BD FACSAria II was used to sort naive, central memory, regulatory and stem cell-like memory CD4+ T cells with a panel that included CD45RO, CCR7, CD25, CD127, CD95 and CD27. A purity above 95% was achieved for all sorted populations. Right away, PBMCs were isolated by Lymphoprep density gradient centrifugation and were stained directly, with no culture step. So that batch effects would be minimized, each experiment stained and sorted samples in pairs, pairing one healthy donor with one patient.

The clonotype was recovered from a woman younger than 30 in good health. Sequencing input: central memory CD4+ T cells from blood. Recombination linked TRBV28 to TRBJ1-5; the central 8 bases match TRBD1. The nucleotide sequence reads as follows: TGTGCCAGCACTCCCGTCGGGACAGGTGTTTTTAGCAATCAGCCCCAGCATTTT. Its protein product is CASTPVGTGVFSNQPQHF.